This TCR beta chain comes out of a study of long-term antiretroviral therapy in people with HIV. All participants with HIV were treated in the United States. For this clone: Its antigen remains unidentified.

This CDR3 comprises 17 residues. The study's findings and limits: Every time point showed a repertoire led by clones expanded before ART.

With survey level as its setting, the immunoSEQ assay was v3.0. The table came from immunoSEQ multiplex PCR; TCRdb's copy has only in-frame clones and leaves some out. Of roughly 28,000 clones in the sample, around nine tenths were seen once. V and J are TRBV21-1 and TRBJ2-7; the table calls TRBD2, which could not be checked here. TRBV21-1 is reported as a pseudogene. This specimen consisted of unsorted PBMCs, obtained 0.5 years after starting antiretroviral therapy. This clonotype originated in a woman under 30 with HIV. The DNA for the CDR3 is TGTGCCCCGGCAGGGACTAGCGGGAGATACGGCGGCTACGAGCAGTACTTC. Encoded protein: CAPAGTSGRYGGYEQYF.